This T cell receptor beta chain stems from a study of TIL therapy for anti-PD-1-resistant metastatic lung cancer. On the study more broadly: Tumor harvest preceded PD-1/PD-L1 blockade, followed by nivolumab treatment. Most patients had lung adenocarcinoma.

The CDR3 consists of 15 residues. Trimming pared 1 base from V and 0 bases from J, leaving 8 bases between. Germline V lookup: CDR1 SGHTA, CDR2 FQGNSA. The immunoSEQ assay was v3. Some clones are missing from TCRdb's copy, which holds only in-frame ones; the method was immunoSEQ multiplex PCR. Here the sample spans roughly 60,000 clones, around 87% being singletons. Time point noted: pre-treatment sample, taken before nivolumab and TIL therapy. The material sequenced was blood, taken at baseline. The chain is built from TRBV7-2 and TRBJ2-3, with D uncertain. The origin of this receptor is a person aged 25 to 79 with non-small cell lung cancer. In DNA form, the CDR3 reads TGTGCCAGCAGCTTAGAACTCGATAGCACAGATACGCAGTATTTT. Residues: CASSLELDSTDTQYF.